This TCR beta chain was retrieved from a study of shared clonotypes between healthy human individuals. The germline V gene encodes CDR1 MNHEY and CDR2 SMNVEV (reference sequence). This CDR3 has 14 amino acids. The V end lost 3 bases, the J end lost 2 bases, and 11 bases lay between the germline ends. The assay was immunoSEQ multiplex PCR, and TCRdb's table has in-frame clones only and misses some. The sample shows about 460,000 clones, 77% of them seen only once. V is TRBV27 and J is TRBJ2-7; TRBD1 is a possible D gene (5 bases). The TCR comes from a woman in her thirties or forties in good health. Some clones in this sample may be carry-over from other donors' samples. Sequenced: PBMCs. CDR3 nucleotides: TGTGCCAGCAGTTTTCGTAGGGGAACCTACGAGCAGTACTTC. It yields the protein CASSFRRGTYEQYF.